This T cell receptor (beta chain) was captured by sequencing in a study of T cell responses to AZD1222 COVID-19 vaccine. Overall study findings and caveats: Only a handful of AZD1222 recipients tested seropositive at baseline. Nearly half of spike-specific TCRs reportedly target unmutated variant regions.

The CDR3 consists of 15 residues. Deletions cut 1 base from V and 0 bases from J, with 8 bases between. CDR1 and CDR2 from the germline V gene are MNHEY and SMNVEV (reference sequence). Remarks on this clone: No antigen is known for it.

Produced via immunoSEQ multiplex PCR; TCRdb's table is partial and in-frame only. Among fewer than 180,000 clones listed, 75% to 95% were seen once. The V and J genes are TRBV27 and TRBJ2-3; D gene uncertain. The starting material was peripheral blood, obtained 28 days after the second AZD1222 dose. This receptor was taken from an adult who received the AZD1222 COVID-19 vaccine. CDR3 in DNA: TGTGCCAGCAGTTTATGGTCATCTAGCACAGATACGCAGTATTTT. It codes for CASSLWSSSTDTQYF.